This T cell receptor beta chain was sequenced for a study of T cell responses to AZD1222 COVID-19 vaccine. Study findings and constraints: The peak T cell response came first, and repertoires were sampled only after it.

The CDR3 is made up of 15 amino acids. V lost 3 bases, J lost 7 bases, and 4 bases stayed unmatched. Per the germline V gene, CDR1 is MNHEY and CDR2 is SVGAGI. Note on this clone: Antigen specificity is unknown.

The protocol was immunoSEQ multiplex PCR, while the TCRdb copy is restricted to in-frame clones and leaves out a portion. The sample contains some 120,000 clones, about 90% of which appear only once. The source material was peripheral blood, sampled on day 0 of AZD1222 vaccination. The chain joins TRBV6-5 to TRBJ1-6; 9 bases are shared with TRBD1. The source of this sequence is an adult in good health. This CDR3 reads CASSYFDRGNSPLHF. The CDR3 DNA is TGTGCCAGCAGTTATTTCGACAGGGGGAATTCACCCCTCCACTTT.